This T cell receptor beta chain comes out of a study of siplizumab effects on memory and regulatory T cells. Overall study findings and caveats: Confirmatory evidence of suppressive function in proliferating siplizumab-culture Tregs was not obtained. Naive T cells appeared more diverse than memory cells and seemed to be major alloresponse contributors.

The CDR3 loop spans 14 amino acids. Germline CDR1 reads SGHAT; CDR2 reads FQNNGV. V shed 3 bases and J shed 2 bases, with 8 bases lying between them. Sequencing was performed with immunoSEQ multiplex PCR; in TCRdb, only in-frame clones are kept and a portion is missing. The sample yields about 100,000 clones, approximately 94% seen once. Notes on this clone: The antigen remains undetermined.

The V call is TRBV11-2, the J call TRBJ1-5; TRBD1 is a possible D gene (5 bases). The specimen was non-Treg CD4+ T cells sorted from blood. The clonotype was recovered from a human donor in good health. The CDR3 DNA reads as TGTGCCAGCAGCTTGGGACCGGGCAATCAGCCCCAGCATTTT. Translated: CASSLGPGNQPQHF.